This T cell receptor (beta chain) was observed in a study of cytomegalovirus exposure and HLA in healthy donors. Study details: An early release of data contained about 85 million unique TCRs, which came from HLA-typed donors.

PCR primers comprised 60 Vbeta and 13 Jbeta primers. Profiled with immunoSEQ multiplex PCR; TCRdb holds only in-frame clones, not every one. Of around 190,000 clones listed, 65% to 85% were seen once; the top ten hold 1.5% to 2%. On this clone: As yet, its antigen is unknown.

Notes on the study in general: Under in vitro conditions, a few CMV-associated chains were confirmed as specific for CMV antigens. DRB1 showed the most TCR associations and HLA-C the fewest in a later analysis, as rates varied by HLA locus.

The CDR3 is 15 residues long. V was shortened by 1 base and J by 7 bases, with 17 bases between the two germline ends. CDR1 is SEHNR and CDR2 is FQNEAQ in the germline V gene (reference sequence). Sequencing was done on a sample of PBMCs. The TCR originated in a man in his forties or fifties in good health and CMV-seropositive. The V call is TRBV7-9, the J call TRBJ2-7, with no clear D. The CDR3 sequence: CASSLEDGPFGEQYF. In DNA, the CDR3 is TGTGCCAGCAGCTTAGAGGATGGGCCGTTTGGGGAGCAGTACTTC. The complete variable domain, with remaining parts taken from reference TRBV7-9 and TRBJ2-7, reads DTGVSQNPRHKITKRGQNVTFRCDPISEHNRLYWYRQTLGQGPEFLTYFQNEAQLEKSRLLSDRFSAERPKGSFSTLEIQRTEQGDSAMYLCASSLEDGPFGEQYFGPGTRLTVT.